This T cell receptor beta chain was retrieved from a study of regulatory T cells in long-lasting Graves disease. General study points: A limited number of samples was an acknowledged limitation. Favoring TRBV28, TRBJ1-2 and TRBJ2-5 was a feature seen in persistent disease.

To make TCR beta libraries, researchers used iRepertoire HTBI primers and Arm-PCR of CDR3 regions. TCRdb ran MiXCR on the multiplex PCR reads and lists one entry per CDR3 protein. This sample has about 400,000 distinct CDR3 sequences, with 20% found just once. Only a few counts were recorded for this clonotype. Its antigen is unknown. The time point denotes: persistent/refractory GD, antithyroid drugs over 5 years with positive TRAb. RNA from PBMCs was the source of the TCR library. Patients of an endocrinology department in Xi'an, China, were included. Peripheral blood, at around 8.8 milliliters, went into EDTA tubes. Looked up from germline, CDR1 is SQVTM and CDR2 is ANQGSEA. The ends were cut back, 3 bases at V and 2 bases at J, with 14 bases in the middle. This CDR3 contains 14 residues.

Sequenced here: peripheral blood mononuclear cells (PBMCs), sampled when the disease was refractory, from a patient treated with antithyroid drugs. The clonotype was recovered from a female donor with Graves disease. The chain recombines TRBV29-1 with TRBJ2-7; TRBD1 might be the D (6 bases). The CDR3 region has the DNA TGCAGCGTTGAGGACAGCCTGAATCCCTACGAGCAGTACTTC. Translating it yields CSVEDSLNPYEQYF.